These T cell receptor beta chains were read from a single sample in a study of OX40 agonist ivuxolimab in advanced cancers. Here immunoSEQ multiplex PCR was the method, and the copy in TCRdb shows in-frame clones only, minus some. In the table there are 97,000 or so clones, 90% of which are singletons. The sequencing here drew on CD4+ or CD8+ T cells sorted from blood, taken in a trial of the OX40 agonist ivuxolimab. These receptors were collected from an adult with an advanced solid tumor such as melanoma, head and neck, liver or kidney cancer. The CDR3 runs from the conserved cysteine through the conserved F or W.

v_gene: TRBV18; len: 14; j_gene: TRBJ1-2; CDR3aa: CASSLGLGLYGYTF
v_gene: TRBV9; len: 16; j_gene: TRBJ2-1; CDR3aa: CASSVGTSGSYNEQFF
v_gene: TRBV28; len: 16; j_gene: TRBJ1-6; CDR3aa: CASSLRTVIYNSPLHF
v_gene: TRBV5-6; len: 15; j_gene: TRBJ2-1; CDR3aa: CASSLVGGPNNEQFF
v_gene: TRBV9; len: 14; j_gene: TRBJ2-7; CDR3aa: CASSVGTSHYEQYF
v_gene: TRBV5-1; len: 14; j_gene: TRBJ2-7; CDR3aa: CASSLASAGHEQYF
v_gene: TRBV5-4; len: 15; j_gene: TRBJ2-3; CDR3aa: CASSRGPAPPDTQYF
v_gene: TRBV13; len: 18; j_gene: TRBJ2-1; CDR3aa: CASSLGPLGTTPNNEQFF
v_gene: TRBV9; len: 13; j_gene: TRBJ2-3; CDR3aa: CASRGGATDTQYF
v_gene: TRBV18; len: 15; j_gene: TRBJ2-5; CDR3aa: CASSADSHGVETQYF
v_gene: TRBV9; len: 17; j_gene: TRBJ2-5; CDR3aa: CASSVDGLAGVLETQYF
v_gene: TRBV15; len: 15; j_gene: TRBJ2-7; CDR3aa: CATSRDRGRVYEQYF
v_gene: TRBV28; len: 16; j_gene: TRBJ1-5; CDR3aa: CASSFLRGQGNQPQHF
v_gene: TRBV5-4; len: 16; j_gene: TRBJ2-3; CDR3aa: CASSRLAGGNTDTQYF
v_gene: TRBV7-2; len: 14; j_gene: TRBJ2-1; CDR3aa: CASSTSGGLDEQFF
v_gene: TRBV6-5; len: 16; j_gene: TRBJ1-1; CDR3aa: CASSYWPKRVNTEAFF
v_gene: TRBV7-3; len: 13; j_gene: TRBJ1-5; CDR3aa: CASSLEYNQPQHF
v_gene: TRBV5-1; len: 13; j_gene: TRBJ1-2; CDR3aa: CASRKDSNYGYTF
v_gene: TRBV5-4; len: 18; j_gene: TRBJ2-7; CDR3aa: CASSLVLVGTSGLYEQYF
v_gene: TRBV27; len: 16; j_gene: TRBJ2-1; CDR3aa: CASSLRLAGGYNEQFF
v_gene: TRBV4-1; len: 17; j_gene: TRBJ1-3; CDR3aa: CASSLTEGVSSGNTIYF
v_gene: TRBV5-4; len: 15; j_gene: TRBJ1-1; CDR3aa: CASSKNTGGNTEAFF
v_gene: TRBV11-2; len: 13; j_gene: TRBJ2-5; CDR3aa: CASSLGPGETQYF
v_gene: TRBV28; len: 16; j_gene: .; CDR3aa: CASSSPIAPRSYEQYF
v_gene: TRBV9; len: 15; j_gene: TRBJ1-4; CDR3aa: CASSVGGKVGEKLFF
v_gene: TRBV5-1; len: 13; j_gene: TRBJ1-1; CDR3aa: CASSLVLNTEAFF
v_gene: TRBV6-5; len: 13; j_gene: TRBJ1-6; CDR3aa: CASSVTGVSPLHF
v_gene: TRBV7-2; len: 17; j_gene: TRBJ1-1; CDR3aa: CASSGKSRGHGNTEAFF
v_gene: TRBV25-1; len: 13; j_gene: TRBJ1-1; CDR3aa: CAGRQGLNTEAFF
v_gene: TRBV7-3; len: 14; j_gene: TRBJ1-1; CDR3aa: CASSLRGVGTEAFF
v_gene: TRBV27; len: 17; j_gene: TRBJ2-6; CDR3aa: CASSLAGVTSGANVLTF
v_gene: TRBV6-6; len: 12; j_gene: TRBJ2-7; CDR3aa: CASSLRGSFWYF
v_gene: TRBV9; len: 17; j_gene: TRBJ2-3; CDR3aa: CASSVRTSGRHLDTQYF
v_gene: TRBV28; len: 10; j_gene: TRBJ2-7; CDR3aa: CASSLQQQYF